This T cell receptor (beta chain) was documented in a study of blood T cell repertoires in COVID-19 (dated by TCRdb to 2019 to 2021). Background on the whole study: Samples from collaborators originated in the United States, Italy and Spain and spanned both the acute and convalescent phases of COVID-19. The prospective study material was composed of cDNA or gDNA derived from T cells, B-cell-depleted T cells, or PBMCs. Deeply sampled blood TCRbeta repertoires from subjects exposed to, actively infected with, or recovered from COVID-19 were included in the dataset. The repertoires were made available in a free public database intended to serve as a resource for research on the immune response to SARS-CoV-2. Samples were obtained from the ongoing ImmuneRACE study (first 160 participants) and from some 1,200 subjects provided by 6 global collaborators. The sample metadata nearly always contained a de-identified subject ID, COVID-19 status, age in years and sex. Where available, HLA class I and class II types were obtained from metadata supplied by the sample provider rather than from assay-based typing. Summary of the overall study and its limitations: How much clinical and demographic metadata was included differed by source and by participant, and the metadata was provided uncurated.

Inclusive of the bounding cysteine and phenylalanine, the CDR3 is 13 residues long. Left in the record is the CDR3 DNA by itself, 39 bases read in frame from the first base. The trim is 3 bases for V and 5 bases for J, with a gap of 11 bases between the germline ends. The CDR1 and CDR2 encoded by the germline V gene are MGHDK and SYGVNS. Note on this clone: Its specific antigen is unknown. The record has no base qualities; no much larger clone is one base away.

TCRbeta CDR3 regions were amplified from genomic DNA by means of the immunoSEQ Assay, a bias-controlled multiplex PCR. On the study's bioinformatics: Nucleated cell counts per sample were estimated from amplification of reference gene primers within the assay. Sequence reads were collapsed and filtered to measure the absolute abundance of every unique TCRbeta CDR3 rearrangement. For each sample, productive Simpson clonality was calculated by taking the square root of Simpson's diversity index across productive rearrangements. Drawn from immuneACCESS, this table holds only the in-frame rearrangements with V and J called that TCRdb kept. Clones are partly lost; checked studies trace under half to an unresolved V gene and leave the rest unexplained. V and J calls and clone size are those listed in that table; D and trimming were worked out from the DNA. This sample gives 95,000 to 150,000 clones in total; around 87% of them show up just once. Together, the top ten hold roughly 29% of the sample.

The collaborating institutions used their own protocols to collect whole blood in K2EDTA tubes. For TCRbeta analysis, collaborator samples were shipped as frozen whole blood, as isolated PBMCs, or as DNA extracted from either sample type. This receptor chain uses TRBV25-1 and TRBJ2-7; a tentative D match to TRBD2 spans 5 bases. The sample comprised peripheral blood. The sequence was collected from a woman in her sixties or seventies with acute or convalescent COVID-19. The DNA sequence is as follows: TGTGCCAGCAGTGACAGCCCCGGGGACGAGCAGTACTTC. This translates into CASSDSPGDEQYF.